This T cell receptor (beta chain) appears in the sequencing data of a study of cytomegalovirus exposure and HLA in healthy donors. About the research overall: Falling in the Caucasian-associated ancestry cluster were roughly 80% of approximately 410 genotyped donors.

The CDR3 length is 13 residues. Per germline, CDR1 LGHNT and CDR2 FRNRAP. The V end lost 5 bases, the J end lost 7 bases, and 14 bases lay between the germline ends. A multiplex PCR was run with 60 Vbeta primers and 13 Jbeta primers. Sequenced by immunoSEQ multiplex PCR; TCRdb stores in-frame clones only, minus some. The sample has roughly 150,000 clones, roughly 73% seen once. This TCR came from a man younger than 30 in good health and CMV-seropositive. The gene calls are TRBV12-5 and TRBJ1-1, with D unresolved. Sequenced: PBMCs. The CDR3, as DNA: TGTGCTAGTGGTACCCCTCCTGGAGGTGAAGCTTTCTTT. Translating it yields CASGTPPGGEAFF. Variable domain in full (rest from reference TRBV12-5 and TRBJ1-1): DARVTQTPRHKVTEMGQEVTMRCQPILGHNTVFWYRQTMMQGLELLAYFRNRAPLDDSGMPKDRFSAEMPDATLATLKIQPSEPRDSAVYFCASGTPPGGEAFFGQGTRLTVV.